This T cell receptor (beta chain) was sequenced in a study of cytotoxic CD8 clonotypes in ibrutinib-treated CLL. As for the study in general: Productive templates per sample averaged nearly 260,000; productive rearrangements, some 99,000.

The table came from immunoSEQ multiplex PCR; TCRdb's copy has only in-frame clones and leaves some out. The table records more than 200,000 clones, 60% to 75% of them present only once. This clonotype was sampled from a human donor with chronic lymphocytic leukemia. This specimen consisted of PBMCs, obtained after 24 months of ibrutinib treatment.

CDR3 in amino acids: CASSEVAGGPSYNEQFF. The CDR3 DNA is TGTGCCAGCAGTGAAGTTGCGGGAGGGCCTTCCTACAATGAGCAGTTCTTC. V and J are TRBV2 and TRBJ2-1; 9 bases are a match to TRBD2. The CDR3 contains 17 residues. V shed 1 base and J 1 base; nucleotides not matched to a gene: 5. From germline, CDR1 is SNHLY and CDR2 FYNNEI.